Below are 14 T cell receptor beta chains sequenced from a single sample in a study of blood T cell repertoires in COVID-19. TCRdb's copy holds only in-frame clones and misses some; the assay was immunoSEQ multiplex PCR. This sample has under 350,000 clones, with approximately 86% found just once. Sequencing used PBMCs or T cells enriched from blood (not recorded which). The origin of the receptors is a woman between 40 and 50 years old with acute COVID-19.

The sample holds a few counts of this clone. The chain carries TRBV5-6 and TRBJ2-1; 8 nucleotides line up with TRBD2. The CDR3 runs to 15 residues. Trimming took 5 bases from V and 3 from J; bases not matched to a gene: 7. Looked up from germline, CDR1 is SGHDT and CDR2 is YYEEEE. The CDR3 DNA reads TGTGCCAGCAGAAACGGGGGGGCTAACTACAATGAGCAGTTCTTC. This gives the protein CASRNGGANYNEQFF.

The chain employs TRBV18 and TRBJ1-2; 10 bases line up with TRBD1. V dropped 0 bases and J dropped 6; count of bases not matched to a gene: 7. Germline-derived CDR1 and CDR2 are KGHSH and LQKENI. This CDR3 contains 16 residues. This chain's CDR3 is CASSPPRDRGIDGYTF. Written as DNA, the CDR3 is TGTGCCAGCTCACCACCCAGGGACAGGGGTATAGATGGCTACACCTTC.

The chain links TRBV10-3 to TRBJ1-2; D might be TRBD1 (6 bases). Germline lookup yields CDR1 ENHRY and CDR2 SYGVKD. The CDR3 runs to 17 residues. The V end was cut by 0 bases, the J end by 4 bases, with 18 bases between. The CDR3 DNA sequence: TGTGCCATCAGTGAGTCTTTCGGGACACAAATCTTCTATGGCTACACCTTC. Encoded protein: CAISESFGTQIFYGYTF.

V and J are TRBV7-2 and TRBJ1-1, with D perhaps TRBD1 (5 bases). Trimming cost V 3 bases and J 3 bases, with 11 bases left between them. The CDR3 is made up of 14 amino acids. Germline V CDR1 and CDR2: SGHTA, FQGNSA. In DNA, the CDR3 is TGTGCCAGCAGCTTTGCCGTCAGGGACACTGAAGCTTTCTTT. Amino acids: CASSFAVRDTEAFF.

This rearrangement joins TRBV11-2 to TRBJ2-7, with 10 bases that match TRBD1. CDR1 is SGHAT, CDR2 FQNNGV, per germline. The CDR3 has 16 amino acids. J gave up 4 bases and V 5 bases, and 11 bases lay outside the gene matches. CDR3 in amino acids: CASSLSVRDRGYEQYF. The CDR3, as DNA: TGTGCCAGCAGCCTTTCGGTCCGGGACAGGGGATACGAGCAGTACTTC.

The DNA for the CDR3 is TGTGCCAGCAGTTCCTATACTAGCGGGGGGCGGAGCTCCTACAATGAGCAGTTCTTC. It is translated as CASSSYTSGGRSSYNEQFF. This chain links TRBV6-2 or TRBV6-3 with TRBJ2-1; TRBD2 matches at 12 bases. Losses at the gene ends were 4 bases for V and 0 bases for J; bases not matched to a gene: 10. The V gene's germline CDR1 is MNHEY and CDR2 SVGEGT. The CDR3 has 19 amino acids.

J is TRBJ2-7 and V is TRBV2; 8 bases are a match to TRBD1. Germline CDR1 reads SNHLY; CDR2 reads FYNNEI. The length of the CDR3 is 14 residues. With V trimmed by 1 base and J by 3 bases, 2 bases remained unmatched. CDR3 amino acids: CASSEEQGDYEQYF. CDR3 nucleotides: TGTGCCAGCAGTGAAGAACAGGGGGACTACGAGCAGTACTTC.

As regards this clone: One end of the junction fails to match germline, which may point to a read error. This rearrangement joins TRBV7-2 to TRBJ1-2; TRBD1 matches at 11 bases. CDR1 and CDR2 (germline): SGHTA, FQGNSA. The CDR3 is made up of 14 amino acids. This chain's CDR3 is CASSYGQGAAGYIF. CDR3 DNA sequence: TGTGCCAGCAGCTACGGACAGGGGGCTGCGGGCTACATCTTC.

V is TRBV5-1 and J is TRBJ2-2; 9 nucleotides line up with TRBD1. The CDR3 is 15 residues long. The germline gives CDR1 SGHRS, CDR2 YFSETQ. V shed 4 bases and J 7 bases; nucleotides not matched to a gene: 8. The CDR3 nucleotides are TGCGCCAGCAGCGACCGGACAGGGGTCGGCGGGGAGCTGTTTTTT. Translated, it gives CASSDRTGVGGELFF. Full variable domain (outside the CDR3, taken from reference TRBV5-1 and TRBJ2-2): KAGVTQTPRYLIKTRGQQVTLSCSPISGHRSVSWYQQTPGQGLQFLFEYFSETQRNKGNFPGRFSGRQFSNSRSEMNVSTLELGDSALYLCASSDRTGVGGELFFGEGSRLTVL.

V usage is TRBV18 and J usage is TRBJ1-2; TRBD1 matches at 11 bases. J lost 4 bases, V lost 0 bases, and 19 bases had no gene match. CDR3 length: 21 amino acids. CDR1 and CDR2 from the germline V gene are KGHSH and LQKENI. CDR3 nucleotide sequence: TGTGCCAGCTCACCACCGCGATATACCGGGACAGGGGGATCCTCCGTCTATGGCTACACCTTC. Translated: CASSPPRYTGTGGSSVYGYTF. Full variable domain (outside the CDR3, taken from reference TRBV18 and TRBJ1-2): NAGVMQNPRHLVRRRGQEARLRCSPMKGHSHVYWYRQLPEEGLKFMVYLQKENIIDESGMPKERFSAEFPKEGPSILRIQQVVRGDSAAYFCASSPPRYTGTGGSSVYGYTFGSGTRLTVV.

A single count supports this clone. V is TRBV9 and J is TRBJ2-2; possible D gene TRBD2, 6 bases. CDR3 length equals 16 residues. Trimming left V 1 base short and J 0 bases short, with 10 bases between. Germline CDR1 and CDR2: SGDLS and YYNGEE. As DNA, the CDR3 is TGTGCCAGCAGCGTACAGCCGGGGGCGAACACCGGGGAGCTGTTTTTT. Encoded protein: CASSVQPGANTGELFF. Together with reference TRBV9 and TRBJ2-2, the CDR3 gives the full variable domain: DSGVTQTPKHLITATGQRVTLRCSPRSGDLSVYWYQQSLDQGLQFLIQYYNGEERAKGNILERFSAQQFPDLHSELNLSSLELGDSALYFCASSVQPGANTGELFFGEGSRLTVL.

V is TRBV28 and J is TRBJ2-7; D unclear. CDR3 length equals 14 residues. V was clipped by 5 bases and J by 1 base, with 12 bases between them. CDR1 is MDHEN, CDR2 SYDVKM, per germline. This CDR3 is CASSPPERSYEQYF. In DNA form, the CDR3 reads TGTGCCAGCAGTCCTCCGGAGAGGTCCTACGAGCAGTACTTC. Full variable domain (missing parts from reference TRBV28 and TRBJ2-7): DVKVTQSSRYLVKRTGEKVFLECVQDMDHENMFWYRQDPGLGLRLIYFSYDVKMKEKGDIPEGYSVSREKKERFSLILESASTNQTSMYLCASSPPERSYEQYFGPGTRLTVT.

This clone turned up a few times. The rearrangement links TRBV11-2 to TRBJ1-6, with D perhaps matching TRBD1 (5 bases). Trimming pared 1 base from V and 9 bases from J, leaving 10 bases between. The V gene's germline CDR1 is SGHAT and CDR2 FQNNGV. The CDR3 has 14 amino acids. The CDR3 here is CASSLVGGSSPLHF. CDR3 coding DNA: TGTGCCAGCAGCTTAGTGGGGGGGAGTTCACCCCTCCACTTT. Full variable domain (remainder filled in from reference TRBV11-2 and TRBJ1-6): EAGVAQSPRYKIIEKRQSVAFWCNPISGHATLYWYQQILGQGPKLLIQFQNNGVVDDSQLPKDRFSAERLKGVDSTLKIQPAKLEDSAVYLCASSLVGGSSPLHFGNGTRLTVT.

The V gene is TRBV14, the J gene TRBJ1-1; a weak D match, TRBD1 (5 bases). The CDR3 spans 15 residues. In germline, CDR1 is SGHDN, CDR2 FVKESK. With 10 bases removed from V and 5 bases from J, the gap between germline ends came to 23 bases. Here the CDR3 DNA reads TGTGCCACCCGAATCCAAAGTGACAGCGAGACTGAAGCTTTCTTT. It specifies CATRIQSDSETEAFF.